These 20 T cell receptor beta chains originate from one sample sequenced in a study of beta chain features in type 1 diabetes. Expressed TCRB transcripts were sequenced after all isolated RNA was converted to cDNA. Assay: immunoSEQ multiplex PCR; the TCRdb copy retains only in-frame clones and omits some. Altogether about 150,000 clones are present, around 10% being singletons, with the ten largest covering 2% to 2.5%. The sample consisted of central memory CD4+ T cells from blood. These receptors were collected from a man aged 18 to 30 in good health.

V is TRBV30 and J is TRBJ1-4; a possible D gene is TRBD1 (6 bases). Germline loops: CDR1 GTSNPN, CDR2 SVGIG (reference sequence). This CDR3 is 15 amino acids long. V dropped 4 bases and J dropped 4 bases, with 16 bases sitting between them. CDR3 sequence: CAWKGQGSRNEKLFF. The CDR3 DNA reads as TGTGCCTGGAAGGGGCAGGGGTCCCGTAATGAAAAACTGTTTTTT.

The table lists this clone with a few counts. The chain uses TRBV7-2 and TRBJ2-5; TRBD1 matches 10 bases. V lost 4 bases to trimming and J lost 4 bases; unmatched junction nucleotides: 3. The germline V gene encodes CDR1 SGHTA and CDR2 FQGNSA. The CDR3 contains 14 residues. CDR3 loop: CASSYGQGGETQYF. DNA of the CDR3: TGTGCCAGCAGCTACGGACAGGGGGGAGAGACCCAGTACTTC.

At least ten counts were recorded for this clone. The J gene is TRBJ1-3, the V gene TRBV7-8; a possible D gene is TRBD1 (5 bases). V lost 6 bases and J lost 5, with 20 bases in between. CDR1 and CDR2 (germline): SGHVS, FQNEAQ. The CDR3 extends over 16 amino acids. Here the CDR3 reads CASSGTPQLRRNTIYF. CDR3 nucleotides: TGTGCCAGCAGTGGGACGCCTCAACTTCGCAGAAACACCATATATTTT.

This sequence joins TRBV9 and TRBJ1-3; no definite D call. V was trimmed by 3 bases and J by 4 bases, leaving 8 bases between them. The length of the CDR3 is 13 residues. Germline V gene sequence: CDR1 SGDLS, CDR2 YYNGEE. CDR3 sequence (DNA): TGTGCCAGCAGCGAGGAGAACGGAAACACCATATATTTT. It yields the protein CASSEENGNTIYF.

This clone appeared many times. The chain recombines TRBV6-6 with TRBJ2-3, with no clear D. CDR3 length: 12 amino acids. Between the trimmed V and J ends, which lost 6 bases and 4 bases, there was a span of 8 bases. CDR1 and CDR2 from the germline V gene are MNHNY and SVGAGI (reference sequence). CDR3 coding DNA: TGTGCCAGCAGCTTCGGGCCAGATACGCAGTATTTT. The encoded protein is CASSFGPDTQYF.

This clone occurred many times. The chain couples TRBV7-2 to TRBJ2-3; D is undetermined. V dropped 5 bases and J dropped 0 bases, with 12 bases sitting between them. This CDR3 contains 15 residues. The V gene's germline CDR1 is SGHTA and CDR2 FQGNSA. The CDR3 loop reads CASSLQAVSTDTQYF. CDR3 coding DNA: TGTGCCAGCAGCCTCCAGGCAGTTAGCACAGATACGCAGTATTTT. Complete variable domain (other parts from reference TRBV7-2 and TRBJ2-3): GAGVSQSPSNKVTEKGKDVELRCDPISGHTALYWYRQSLGQGLEFLIYFQGNSAPDKSGLPSDRFSAERTGGSVSTLTIQRTQQEDSAVYLCASSLQAVSTDTQYFGPGTRLTVL.

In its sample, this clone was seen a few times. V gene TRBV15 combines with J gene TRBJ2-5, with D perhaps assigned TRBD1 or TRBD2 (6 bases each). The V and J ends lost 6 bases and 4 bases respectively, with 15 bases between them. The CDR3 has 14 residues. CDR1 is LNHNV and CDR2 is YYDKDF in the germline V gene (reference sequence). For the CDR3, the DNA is TGTGCCACCAGACCTAGGGGGGCAGGAGAGACCCAGTACTTC. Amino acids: CATRPRGAGETQYF.

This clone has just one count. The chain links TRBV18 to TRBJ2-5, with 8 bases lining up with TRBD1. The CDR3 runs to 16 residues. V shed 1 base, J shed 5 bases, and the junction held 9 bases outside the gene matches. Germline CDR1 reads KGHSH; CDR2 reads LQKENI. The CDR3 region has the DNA TGTGCCAGCTCACCACAGGGACAGGCCAACGGGGAGACCCAGTACTTC. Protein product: CASSPQGQANGETQYF.

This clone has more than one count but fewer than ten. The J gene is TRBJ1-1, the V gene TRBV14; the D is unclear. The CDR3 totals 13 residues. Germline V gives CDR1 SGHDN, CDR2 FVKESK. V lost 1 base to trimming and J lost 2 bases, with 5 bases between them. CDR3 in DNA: TGTGCCAGCAGCCAAGGATATAACACTGAAGCTTTCTTT. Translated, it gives CASSQGYNTEAFF.

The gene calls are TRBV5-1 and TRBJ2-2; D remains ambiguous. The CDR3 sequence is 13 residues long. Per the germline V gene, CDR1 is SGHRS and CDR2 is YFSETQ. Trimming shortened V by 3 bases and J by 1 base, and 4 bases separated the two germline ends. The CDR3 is CASSSMNTGELFF. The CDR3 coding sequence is TGCGCCAGCAGCTCGATGAACACCGGGGAGCTGTTTTTT.

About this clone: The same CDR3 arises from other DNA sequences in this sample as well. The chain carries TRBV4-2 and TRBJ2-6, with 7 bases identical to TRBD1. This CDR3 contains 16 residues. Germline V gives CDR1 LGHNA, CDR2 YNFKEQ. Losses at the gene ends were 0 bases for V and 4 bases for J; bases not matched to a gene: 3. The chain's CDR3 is CASSQDEGAGANVLTF. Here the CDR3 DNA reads TGTGCCAGCAGCCAAGATGAGGGGGCGGGGGCCAACGTCCTGACTTTC.

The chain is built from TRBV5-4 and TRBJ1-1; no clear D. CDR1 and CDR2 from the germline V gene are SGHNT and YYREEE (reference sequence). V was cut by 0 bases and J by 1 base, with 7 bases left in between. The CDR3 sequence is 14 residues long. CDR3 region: CASSLGHTNTEAFF. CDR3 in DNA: TGTGCCAGCAGCTTGGGGCACACGAACACTGAAGCTTTCTTT.

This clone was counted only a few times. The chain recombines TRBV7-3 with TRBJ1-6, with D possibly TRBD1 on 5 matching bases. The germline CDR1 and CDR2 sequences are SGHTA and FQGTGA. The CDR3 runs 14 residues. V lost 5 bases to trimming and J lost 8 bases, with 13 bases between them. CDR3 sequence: CASSDQGPDSPLHF. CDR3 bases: TGTGCCAGCAGCGACCAGGGTCCTGATTCACCCCTCCACTTT. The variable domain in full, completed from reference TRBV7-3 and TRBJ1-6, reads GAGVSQTPSNKVTEKGKYVELRCDPISGHTALYWYRQSLGQGPEFLIYFQGTGAADDSGLPNDRFFAVRPEGSVSTLKIQRTERGDSAVYLCASSDQGPDSPLHFGNGTRLTVT.

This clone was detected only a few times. In DNA, the CDR3 is TGTGCCAGCAGTTTAAGGACAGGGTACACTGAAGCTTTCTTT. Protein: CASSLRTGYTEAFF. The rearrangement links TRBV28 to TRBJ1-1; 8 nucleotides match TRBD1. CDR3 length: 14 amino acids. The ends lost 2 bases at V and 3 bases at J; junction bases unmatched: 2. CDR1 MDHEN and CDR2 SYDVKM come from the germline V gene. The full variable domain, its missing parts supplied by reference TRBV28 and TRBJ1-1, is DVKVTQSSRYLVKRTGEKVFLECVQDMDHENMFWYRQDPGLGLRLIYFSYDVKMKEKGDIPEGYSVSREKKERFSLILESASTNQTSMYLCASSLRTGYTEAFFGQGTRLTVV.

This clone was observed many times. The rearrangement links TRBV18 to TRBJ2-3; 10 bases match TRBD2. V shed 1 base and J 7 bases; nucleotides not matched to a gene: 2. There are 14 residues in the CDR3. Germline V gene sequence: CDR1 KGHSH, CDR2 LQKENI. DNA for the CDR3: TGTGCCAGCTCACCACGGGGACTAGCGCATACGCAGTATTTT. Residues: CASSPRGLAHTQYF.

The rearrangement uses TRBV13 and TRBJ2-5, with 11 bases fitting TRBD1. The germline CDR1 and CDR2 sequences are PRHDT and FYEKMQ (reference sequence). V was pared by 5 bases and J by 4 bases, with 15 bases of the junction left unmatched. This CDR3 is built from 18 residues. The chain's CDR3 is CASSRLPPWTGGIETQYF. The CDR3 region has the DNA TGTGCCAGCAGCCGCCTCCCACCTTGGACAGGGGGCATAGAGACCCAGTACTTC.

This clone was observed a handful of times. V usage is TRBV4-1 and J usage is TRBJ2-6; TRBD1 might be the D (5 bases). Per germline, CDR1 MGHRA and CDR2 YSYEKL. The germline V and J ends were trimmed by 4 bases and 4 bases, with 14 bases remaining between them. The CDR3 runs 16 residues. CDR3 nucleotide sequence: TGCGCCAGCAGCCTAAGTACAGGATCCGGGGCCAACGTCCTGACTTTC. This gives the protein CASSLSTGSGANVLTF.

As DNA, the CDR3 is TGTGCCAGTAGCCCGGGACAAAAGATGAACACTGAAGCTTTCTTT. Encoded protein: CASSPGQKMNTEAFF. This rearrangement joins TRBV19 to TRBJ1-1; TRBD1 is a possible D gene (6 bases). The ends were cut back, 6 bases at V and 0 bases at J, with 14 bases in the middle. The CDR3 sequence is 15 residues long. Germline V gives CDR1 LNHDA, CDR2 SQIVND (reference sequence). The full variable domain, completed using reference TRBV19 and TRBJ1-1, is DGGITQSPKYLFRKEGQNVTLSCEQNLNHDAMYWYRQDPGQGLRLIYYSQIVNDFQKGDIAEGYSVSREKKESFPLTVTSAQKNPTAFYLCASSPGQKMNTEAFFGQGTRLTVV.

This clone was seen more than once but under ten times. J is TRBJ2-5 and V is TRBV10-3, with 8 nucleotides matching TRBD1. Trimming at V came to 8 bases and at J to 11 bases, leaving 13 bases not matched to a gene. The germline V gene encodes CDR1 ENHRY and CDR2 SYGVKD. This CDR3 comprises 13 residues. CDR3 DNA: TGTGCCATCCTCCACCAGGGGGCTCGGGAGCAGTACTTC. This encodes CAILHQGAREQYF.

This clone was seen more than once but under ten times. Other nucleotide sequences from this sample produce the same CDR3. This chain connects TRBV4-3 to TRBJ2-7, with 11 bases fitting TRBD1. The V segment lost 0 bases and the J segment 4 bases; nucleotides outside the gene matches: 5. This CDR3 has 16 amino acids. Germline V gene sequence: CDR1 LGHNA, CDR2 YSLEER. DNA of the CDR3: TGCGCCAGCAGCCAAGAACCGGGACAGGGGGGATACGAGCAGTACTTC. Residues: CASSQEPGQGGYEQYF.